The source of this T cell receptor beta chain is a study of blood T cell repertoires in COVID-19. Study background: Both acute and convalescent COVID-19 samples were obtained from the United States, Italy and Spain.

Using immunoSEQ multiplex PCR, the repertoire was profiled, and TCRdb retains in-frame clones only, with some absent. The top ten hold approximately 4% of the sample, which has 250,000 or so clones, over 80% seen once. V was pared by 1 base and J by 2 bases, with 21 bases between. The CDR3 loop spans 18 amino acids. CDR1 and CDR2 from the germline V gene are MGHRA and YSYEKL. Donors were grouped by their self-reported clinical history. V and J are TRBV4-1 and TRBJ2-7; the D gene is possibly TRBD1 (8 bases). The receptor's source is a woman under 40 with acute COVID-19. Sequenced sample: PBMCs or T cells enriched from blood (not recorded which). As DNA, the CDR3 is TGCGCCAGCAGCCAAGGGACAGGGTATAGCGGGCTGCCCTACGAGCAGTACTTC. Translating it yields CASSQGTGYSGLPYEQYF.